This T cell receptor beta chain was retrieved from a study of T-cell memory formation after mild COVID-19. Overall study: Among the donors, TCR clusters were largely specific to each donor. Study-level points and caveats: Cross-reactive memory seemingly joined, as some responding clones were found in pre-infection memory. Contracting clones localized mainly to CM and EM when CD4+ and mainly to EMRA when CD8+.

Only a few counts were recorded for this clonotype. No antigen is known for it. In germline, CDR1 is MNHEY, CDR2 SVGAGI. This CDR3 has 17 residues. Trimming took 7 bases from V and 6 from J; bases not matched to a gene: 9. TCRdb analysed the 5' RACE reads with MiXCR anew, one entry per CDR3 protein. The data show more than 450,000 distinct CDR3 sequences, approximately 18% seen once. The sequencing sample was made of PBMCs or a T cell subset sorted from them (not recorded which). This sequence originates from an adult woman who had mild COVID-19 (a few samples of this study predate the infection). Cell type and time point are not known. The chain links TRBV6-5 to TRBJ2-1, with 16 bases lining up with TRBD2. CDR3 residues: CASTGTSGGAGRNEQFF. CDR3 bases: TGTGCCAGCACCGGGACTAGCGGGGGGGCCGGGCGCAATGAGCAGTTCTTC.